These T cell receptor beta chains were read from a single sample in a study of CD8 T cells in ankylosing spondylitis. TCRdb used MiXCR to reprocess the 5' RACE reads, holding one entry per CDR3 protein. The sample holds some 840,000 distinct CDR3 sequences, approximately 10% seen once. The specimen was blood, either unsorted or a sorted T cell fraction (not recorded which). These TCRs come from a male donor with ankylosing spondylitis. The CDR3 runs from the conserved cysteine through the conserved F or W. A D gene is named only where the DNA matches it firmly. Clone size appears in some rows only: once, few, many, or a class for an expanded clone.

TRBV9	.	few	TRBJ2-7	TGTGCCAGCAGCGTCTCACCGTTGAACGAGCAGTACTTC	CASSVSPLNEQYF
TRBV28	.	few	TRBJ1-1	TGTGCCAGCAGTCCTTCCGACGGGACCACTGAAGCTTTCTTT	CASSPSDGTTEAFF
TRBV5-1	.	few	TRBJ2-7	TGCGCCAGCAGCTTGGCCCCGGGGACCTCCTACGAGCAGTACTTC	CASSLAPGTSYEQYF
TRBV4-3	.	.	TRBJ2-3	TGCGCCAGCAGCCAATCGGGGATGGGCACAGATACGCAGTATTTT	CASSQSGMGTDTQYF
TRBV11-2	TRBD1	.	TRBJ1-1	TGTGCCAGCAGCTACCTTGGACAGGGCACTGAAGCTTTCTTT	CASSYLGQGTEAFF
TRBV6-5	.	few	TRBJ1-1	TGTGCCAGCAGTTCCCTCCGGGAGAGTGAAGCTTTCTTT	CASSSLRESEAFF
TRBV20-1	.	few	TRBJ1-1	TGCAGTGCTAGAGATCGTCAGGGCCCCACTGAAGCTTTCTTT	CSARDRQGPTEAFF
TRBV6-1	.	.	TRBJ1-3	TGTGCCAGCAGTCTAGACGGAGCTGGAAACACCATATATTTT	CASSLDGAGNTIYF
TRBV7-9	.	few	TRBJ2-6	TGTGCCAGCAGCAACGCACGCTGGTCGGGGGCCAACGTCCTGACTTTC	CASSNARWSGANVLTF
TRBV7-2	TRBD2	many	TRBJ2-5	TGTGCCAGCAGCTTAGGGACTAGCGGGAGGTTCGGGGAGACCCAGTACTTC	CASSLGTSGRFGETQYF
TRBV5-1	TRBD2	few	TRBJ2-7	TGCGCCAGCAGCTCGCCCTCCGGGACTAGCGGCCCGGGGGAGCAGTACTTC	CASSSPSGTSGPGEQYF
TRBV2	.	.	TRBJ2-7	TGTGCCAGCAGTGAGGAGGAGGCCTACGAGCAGTACTTC	CASSEEEAYEQYF
TRBV20-1	.	few	TRBJ2-7	TGCAGTGCTAGCCCTCGCGGCCCAACCTACGAGCAGTACTTC	CSASPRGPTYEQYF
TRBV7-7	.	few	TRBJ2-3	TGTGCTAGCAGCTTAGGCTGGGGGATCACAGATACGCAGTATTTT	CASSLGWGITDTQYF
TRBV29-1	.	many	TRBJ1-2	TGCAGCGTTGAAAATCCAGGAATTTATGGCTACACCTTC	CSVENPGIYGYTF
TRBV5-1	.	few	TRBJ1-1	TGCGCCAGCAGTCAACGGGGGGCTACTTCGAACACTGAAGCTTTCTTT	CASSQRGATSNTEAFF
TRBV7-9	TRBD2	.	TRBJ2-1	TGTGCCAGCAGTAATGGGCTAGCGGGAGTAGAGCAGTTCTTC	CASSNGLAGVEQFF
TRBV7-2	.	.	TRBJ2-7	TGTGCCAGCAGTCGCCGGGGAAGAACCTACGAGCAGTACTTC	CASSRRGRTYEQYF
TRBV6-1	.	.	TRBJ2-2	TGTGCCAGCATATTGGTGAACACCGGGGAGCTGTTTTTT	CASILVNTGELFF